Listed here are 24 T cell receptor beta chains from one sample, sequenced in a study of T cells in Graves' hyperthyroidism and ophthalmopathy. TCR beta CDR3 region amplification was performed from RNA transcripts. A first-round RT-PCR of the TCR CDR3 used the HTBI primer set. A single record per CDR3 protein comes from TCRdb applying MiXCR to the multiplex PCR reads. The table includes under 600,000 distinct CDR3 sequences, roughly 16% detected once. Sample: blood. These receptor sequences come from a woman between 40 and 50 years old with Graves' ophthalmopathy.

This clonotype appeared many times. V usage is TRBV28 and J usage is TRBJ1-5; possibly TRBD1 for D (5 bases). CDR3 length: 16 residues. Germline values: CDR1 MDHEN, CDR2 SYDVKM. Trimming shortened V by 5 bases and J by 7 bases, and 21 bases separated the two germline ends. This chain's CDR3 is CASSISYRRPGQPQHF. The CDR3 DNA follows: TGTGCCAGCAGTATTTCGTACAGGCGACCGGGGCAGCCCCAGCATTTT.

This clonotype was picked up many times. This rearrangement joins TRBV5-1 to TRBJ2-1; D not certain. This CDR3 region has 15 residues. Trimming stripped 1 base from V and 0 bases from J, with 8 bases between. Germline lookup yields CDR1 SGHRS and CDR2 YFSETQ. Here the CDR3 reads CASSLITFSYNEQFF. DNA of the CDR3: TGCGCCAGCAGCTTGATAACTTTCTCCTACAATGAGCAGTTCTTC.

This clonotype has just a few counts. V usage is TRBV5-1 and J usage is TRBJ2-5; no clear D gene. Trimming removed 1 base from V and 4 bases from J, with 11 bases in between. The germline gives CDR1 SGHRS, CDR2 YFSETQ. This CDR3 is 14 amino acids long. CDR3 coding DNA: TGCGCCAGCAGCTTGAGGGTAGGACCAGAGACCCAGTACTTC. This sequence encodes CASSLRVGPETQYF.

This clonotype was picked up a small number of times. The CDR3 DNA follows: TGTGCCAGCAGTGAAGACAGGACTGAAGCTTTCTTT. Translation gives CASSEDRTEAFF. V usage is TRBV6-1 and J usage is TRBJ1-1; D might be TRBD1 (5 bases). The V end was cut by 1 base, the J end by 5 bases, with 5 bases between. The CDR3 is made up of 12 amino acids. Per germline, CDR1 MNHNS and CDR2 SASEGT.

A note on this clonotype: The junction does not match germline at one end; this may be a read error. V usage is TRBV18 and J usage is TRBJ1-5; TRBD1 might be the D (5 bases). The V gene's germline CDR1 is KGHSH and CDR2 LQKENI. This CDR3 is 15 amino acids long. This chain's CDR3 is CASSPGTSSNQPRHF. In DNA, the CDR3 is TGTGCCAGCTCACCCGGGACCTCTAGCAATCAGCCCCGGCATTTT.

Points on this clonotype: The conserved closing phenylalanine or tryptophan is absent in this CDR3, likely reflecting a read error. The chain links TRBV3-1 to TRBJ2-7; weak D call: TRBD2 (6 bases). Germline CDR1 reads LGHDT; CDR2 reads YNNKEL (reference sequence). The CDR3 consists of 15 residues. Trimming stripped 6 bases from V and 0 bases from J, with 15 bases between. CDR3 in amino acids: CASSPIGTVSYEQYL. As DNA, the CDR3 is TGTGCCAGCAGTCCCATCGGGACTGTCTCCTACGAGCAGTACCTC.

The chain links TRBV18 to TRBJ1-2, with D hard to call. Trimming took 1 base from V and 4 from J, leaving 10 bases between them. This CDR3 region has 14 residues. The germline V gene encodes CDR1 KGHSH and CDR2 LQKENI. The chain's CDR3 is CASSPQTGSYGYTF. The CDR3, as DNA: TGTGCCAGCTCACCACAGACGGGGAGCTATGGCTACACCTTC.

This clonotype was observed once. The chain has TRBV19 and TRBJ2-1; 8 bases match TRBD1. Looked up from germline, CDR1 is LNHDA and CDR2 is SQIVND (reference sequence). With 5 bases clipped from V and 5 bases from J, the junction kept 11 bases outside the gene matches. The CDR3 totals 16 residues. In DNA form, the CDR3 reads TGTGCCAGTAGTGTCGACAGGGGAAGGGAGAACAATGAGCAGTTCTTC. Protein: CASSVDRGRENNEQFF.

With respect to this clonotype: The CDR3 ends on some other residue instead of the conserved phenylalanine or tryptophan, so this is likely a read error. The chain links TRBV3-1 to TRBJ2-1; D is possibly TRBD1 or TRBD2 (5 bases each). V dropped 8 bases and J dropped 1 base, with 21 bases sitting between them. Germline loops: CDR1 LGHDT, CDR2 YNNKEL (reference sequence). The CDR3 loop spans 17 amino acids. DNA for the CDR3: TGTGCCAGCTCACCCCCCATTCGGGGCGGATCCTACAATGAGCAGTTCCTC. It encodes CASSPPIRGGSYNEQFL.

V is TRBV5-1 and J is TRBJ2-3; 7 bases line up with TRBD1. Germline V gene data show CDR1 as SGHRS and CDR2 as YFSETQ. The CDR3 consists of 14 residues. J gave up 4 bases and V 3 bases, and 5 bases lay outside the gene matches. The chain's CDR3 is CASSSQGFADTQYF. The CDR3 bases are TGCGCCAGCAGCTCACAGGGGTTCGCAGATACGCAGTATTTT.

Many counts were recorded for this clonotype. This rearrangement joins TRBV3-1 to TRBJ2-5; D might be TRBD2 (5 bases). The CDR3 sequence is 10 residues long. V lost 1 base to trimming and J lost 11 bases, with 5 bases between them. Germline V CDR1 and CDR2: LGHDT, YNNKEL (reference sequence). CDR3 DNA: TGTGCCAGCAGCCAAGGGACTCAGTACTTC. It yields the protein CASSQGTQYF.

The V call is TRBV20-1, the J call TRBJ2-1; possible D gene TRBD1, 5 bases. Germline-derived CDR1 and CDR2 are DFQATT and SNEGSKA (reference sequence). The CDR3 totals 16 residues. Trimming left V 5 bases short and J 8 bases short, with 25 bases between. The CDR3 DNA follows: TGCAGTGCTGGGAATCGACAGCGTCTGGGTGGGGATGAGCAGTTCTTC. Translation gives CSAGNRQRLGGDEQFF.

This clonotype has only a few counts. The chain carries TRBV28 and TRBJ2-4; the D is unclear. Germline V gene sequence: CDR1 MDHEN, CDR2 SYDVKM. This CDR3 has 12 amino acids. The V end was cut by 8 bases, the J end by 9 bases, with 14 bases between. CDR3 sequence reads: CASGGGWIIQYF. CDR3 coding DNA: TGTGCCAGCGGCGGTGGGTGGATCATTCAGTACTTC.

The chain recombines TRBV18 with TRBJ2-3, with TRBD1 as a possible D gene (5 bases). Germline CDR1 reads KGHSH; CDR2 reads LQKENI. This CDR3 region has 13 residues. The chain's CDR3 is CANSQDQTDTQYF. In DNA, the CDR3 is TGTGCGAACTCACAGGACCAAACAGATACGCAGTATTTT.

This clonotype has a handful of counts. The chain has TRBV20-1 and TRBJ1-2; a possible D gene is TRBD1 (5 bases). The V end was cut by 6 bases, the J end by 3 bases, with 8 bases between. The CDR3 length is 11 residues. Germline V CDR1 and CDR2: DFQATT, SNEGSKA (reference sequence). The CDR3 region is CSASRDYGYTF. The CDR3 DNA follows: TGCAGTGCCTCCAGGGACTATGGCTACACCTTC.

V and J are TRBV7-8 and TRBJ1-3, with unresolved D. CDR1 SGHVS and CDR2 FQNEAQ come from the germline V gene. The CDR3 extends over 14 amino acids. Trimming took off 3 bases at V and 0 bases at J, with 6 bases between the two ends. Here the CDR3 DNA reads TGTGCCAGCAGCTTTCTAATCTCTGGAAACACCATATATTTT. Protein sequence: CASSFLISGNTIYF.

This clonotype was seen many times. This chain joins TRBV12-3 or TRBV12-4 and TRBJ2-1; maybe TRBD2 (5 bases). CDR3 length: 14 amino acids. V lost 0 bases and J lost 5, with 8 bases in between. CDR3 region: CASSLARGNNEQFF. CDR3 nucleotides: TGTGCCAGCAGTTTAGCCCGAGGGAACAATGAGCAGTTCTTC.

At least ten counts were recorded for this clonotype. V usage is TRBV2 and J usage is TRBJ2-1; D unclear. Trimming took 4 bases from V and 6 from J, leaving 19 bases between them. In germline, CDR1 is SNHLY, CDR2 FYNNEI. This CDR3 has 16 residues. CDR3 residues: CASSGRLGIGVNEQFF. CDR3 nucleotides: TGTGCCAGCAGTGGCAGACTCGGAATTGGGGTCAATGAGCAGTTCTTC. The variable domain in full, with the rest retrieved from reference TRBV2 and TRBJ2-1, is EPEVTQTPSHQVTQMGQEVILRCVPISNHLYFYWYRQILGQKVEFLVSFYNNEISEKSEIFDDQFSVERPDGSNFTLKIRSTKLEDSAMYFCASSGRLGIGVNEQFFGPGTRLTVL.

In this sample, this clonotype turned up a few times. This chain uses TRBV18 with TRBJ2-3; no reliable D call. The germline V gene encodes CDR1 KGHSH and CDR2 LQKENI. This CDR3 comprises 14 residues. The germline V and J ends were trimmed by 2 bases and 2 bases, with 8 bases remaining between them. The CDR3 spells CASSPIEITDTQYF. The CDR3 nucleotides read TGTGCCAGCTCACCAATAGAAATCACAGATACGCAGTATTTT.

This clonotype was detected a few times. The V call is TRBV18, the J call TRBJ1-3; a weak D match, TRBD1 (6 bases). Germline lookup yields CDR1 KGHSH and CDR2 LQKENI. V lost 2 bases, J lost 3 bases, and 11 bases lay in between. This CDR3 is 15 amino acids long. CDR3 bases: TGTGCCAGCTCACCAGCGGGGGCGCGTGGAAACACCATATATTTT. Translation gives CASSPAGARGNTIYF.

The chain is built from TRBV6-2 or TRBV6-3 and TRBJ2-5, with 9 bases aligning to TRBD1. This CDR3 comprises 15 residues. Germline V CDR1 and CDR2: MNHEY, SVGEGT. The V gene end was trimmed by 7 bases and the J gene end by 3 bases; junction bases not matched to a gene: 9. The CDR3 DNA reads as TGTGCCAGCACTAGGACGGGGACAGGGAAAGAGACCCAGTACTTC. It is translated as CASTRTGTGKETQYF.

This clonotype has ten or more counts. Its ends do not fully match the called genes, so a read error is possible. The rearrangement joins TRBV18 to TRBJ1-1; D perhaps matches TRBD1 (5 bases). The CDR3 runs 14 residues. Germline-derived CDR1 and CDR2 are KGHSH and LQKENI. As DNA, the CDR3 is TGTGCCAGCTCACCAGGGACTCAGGCCCCTGAGGCTTTCTTT. This translates into CASSPGTQAPEAFF. Looking up the rest from reference TRBV18 and TRBJ1-1 gives the full variable domain: NAGVMQNPRHLVRRRGQEARLRCSPMKGHSHVYWYRQLPEEGLKFMVYLQKENIIDESGMPKERFSAEFPKEGPSILRIQQVVRGDSAAYFCASSPGTQAPEAFFGQGTRLTVV.

The genes are TRBV30 and TRBJ2-7, with 7 bases fitting TRBD2. V shed 3 bases and J 0 bases; nucleotides not matched to a gene: 11. This CDR3 contains 16 residues. Germline V gene sequence: CDR1 GTSNPN, CDR2 SVGIG (reference sequence). The DNA of the CDR3 is TGTGCCTGGAGCGCCACGCGGGGGTCTCCCTCCTACGAGCAGTACTTC. Translating it yields CAWSATRGSPSYEQYF. The whole variable domain, filled in from reference TRBV30 and TRBJ2-7, reads SQTIHQWPATLVQPVGSPLSLECTVEGTSNPNLYWYRQAAGRGLQLLFYSVGIGQISSEVPQNLSASRPQDRQFILSSKKLLLSDSGFYLCAWSATRGSPSYEQYFGPGTRLTVT.

This chain connects TRBV6-2 or TRBV6-3 to TRBJ1-6; no clear D gene. V lost 2 bases and J 7 bases, leaving 15 bases between the germline ends. Germline-derived CDR1 and CDR2 are MNHEY and SVGEGT. The CDR3 sequence is 16 residues long. Here the CDR3 reads CASSYPPASSNSPLHF. CDR3 nucleotides: TGTGCCAGCAGTTACCCCCCCGCCTCCAGCAATTCACCCCTCCACTTT.